This is a list of T cell receptor beta chains from one sample in a study of blood T cell repertoires in COVID-19. Only in-frame clones appear in the TCRdb table, and some are missing; sequencing was by immunoSEQ multiplex PCR. There are approximately 440,000 clones in the sample; roughly 88% occur only once, and around 12% lies in the top ten. Sequencing input: peripheral blood. Receptors were obtained from a woman between 45 and 65 years old with COVID-19, enrolled during active disease. Each CDR3 is given with its conserved first and last residue. The D gene is left open where the match is weak. Some rows have no size entry. The others give once, few or many, or a class for an expanded clone.

J	V	length	D	size	DNA	CDR3
TRBJ1-6	TRBV10-1	10	.	.	TGCGCCAGCAAAGGGGTTCCCCTCCACTTT	CASKGVPLHF
TRBJ2-3	TRBV2	12	.	few	TGTGCCAGCGGCGGGGAAGGAGATACGCAGTATTTT	CASGGEGDTQYF
TRBJ2-7	TRBV4-1	15	.	few	TGCGCCAGCAGCCAAGTTATCTCTTCACTCTACGAGCAGTACTTC	CASSQVISSLYEQYF
TRBJ1-1	TRBV5-1	14	.	.	TGCGCCAGCAGCTTGGTAGGTAGGGAGCTTGAAGCTTTCTTT	CASSLVGRELEAFF
TRBJ1-1	TRBV9	14	.	once	TGTGCCAGCAGCGTTCAAACAGTGAACACTGAAGCTTTCTTT	CASSVQTVNTEAFF
TRBJ1-1	TRBV2	12	.	.	TGTGCCAGCACCTGGACAGAGACTGAAGCTTTCTTT	CASTWTETEAFF
TRBJ2-7	TRBV7-8	13	.	.	TGTGCCAGCAGCTTAGACAGGGTAGACGAGCAGTACTTC	CASSLDRVDEQYF
TRBJ1-1	TRBV6-5	16	.	.	TGTGCCAGCAGTTACTCCCCAGTCCCTCGGGGAACTGAAGCTTTCTTT	CASSYSPVPRGTEAFF
TRBJ2-3	TRBV5-1	14	.	.	TGCGCCAGCAGTAAGGGGACTTCAGGAGATACGCAGTATTTT	CASSKGTSGDTQYF
TRBJ2-7	TRBV6-5	12	TRBD1	.	TGTGCCAGTGGTAGGGGGCTCGGGGAGCAGTACTTC	CASGRGLGEQYF
TRBJ1-2	TRBV10-3	13	.	.	TGTGCCATCAGTGAGCCTCAGGGTTATGGCTACACCTTC	CAISEPQGYGYTF
TRBJ1-6	TRBV28	18	.	.	TGTGCCAGCAGTCCGCCTCCTCCAGGACACCGAGGATCTTCACCCCTCCACTTT	CASSPPPPGHRGSSPLHF
TRBJ2-3	TRBV2	15	.	.	TGTGCCAGCTCGGCTGGGGGGGGCTACACAGATACGCAGTATTTT	CASSAGGGYTDTQYF
TRBJ2-1	TRBV19	13	.	.	TGTGCCAGTAGTGAATGGGGGGTTGATGAGCAGTTCTTC	CASSEWGVDEQFF
TRBJ1-2	TRBV4-1	13	.	.	TGCGCCAGCAGCCAAGTGGCAACCTATGGCTACACCTTC	CASSQVATYGYTF
TRBJ2-4	TRBV2	11	.	.	TGTGCCAGCGGACAGCAGGACATTCAGTACTTC	CASGQQDIQYF
TRBJ2-3	TRBV6-6	14	.	few	TGTGCCAGCAGTGACCGGGAAACTCAAGATACGCAGTATTTT	CASSDRETQDTQYF
TRBJ1-3	TRBV12-3/TRBV12-4	11	TRBD1	few	TGTGCCAGCAGTTTACAGGGGGGCCGTTATTTT	CASSLQGGRYF
TRBJ2-2	TRBV7-7	14	.	.	TGTGCCAGCAGCTCGGGGGTGAACACCGGGGAGCTGTTTTTT	CASSSGVNTGELFF
TRBJ1-2	TRBV5-5	17	.	.	TGTGCCAGCAGCTTGGTTGGTGTAGGACTCGACCCGAATGGCTACACCTTC	CASSLVGVGLDPNGYTF
TRBJ2-4	TRBV6-5	14	.	.	TGTGCCAGCACCTCTAAGTGGGGGGAAAACATTCAGTACTTC	CASTSKWGENIQYF
TRBJ2-7	TRBV19	13	.	.	TGTGCCAGTGGTAATCAGGGTGCGTTCGAGCAGTACTTC	CASGNQGAFEQYF
TRBJ2-1	TRBV5-1	17	.	.	TGCGCCAGCAGCCCGGAGGGTAGCCTGAGCTCCTACAATGAGCAGTTCTTC	CASSPEGSLSSYNEQFF
TRBJ1-4	TRBV23-1	11	.	once	TGCGCCAGTAATCTGGAACAGAGACTGTTTTTT	CASNLEQRLFF
TRBJ2-7	TRBV4-1	14	.	.	TGCGCCAGCAGCCAACCGACTAGACTCTCCGAGCAGTACTTC	CASSQPTRLSEQYF
TRBJ1-1	TRBV28	12	TRBD1	.	TGTGCCAGCAGAGGGGGCGGTTCTGAAGCTTTCTTT	CASRGGGSEAFF
TRBJ2-2	TRBV7-8	16	TRBD1	.	TGTGCCAGCAGCTCCCCACTAGGGGGCCGCACCGGGGAGCTGTTTTTT	CASSSPLGGRTGELFF
TRBJ2-5	TRBV5-1	14	.	.	TGCGCCAGCAGCGGCGGGGACTTCCAAGAGACCCAGTACTTC	CASSGGDFQETQYF
TRBJ2-2	TRBV24-1	16	TRBD1	.	TGTGCCACCAGTGACCCCCCCGGACAGGGGGCCGGGGAGCTGTTTTTT	CATSDPPGQGAGELFF
TRBJ2-2	TRBV7-3	13	.	.	TGTGCCAGCAGCTTCAGTCCCGCAGGGGAGCTGTTTTTT	CASSFSPAGELFF
TRBJ1-2	TRBV7-2	17	TRBD1	.	TGTGCCAGCAGCCCGTTACAGGGGATGAGCCCCTACTATGGCTACACCTTC	CASSPLQGMSPYYGYTF
TRBJ2-3	TRBV5-4	15	TRBD2	.	TGTGCCAGCAGCCCCGGACTAGCGGGGGCAGATACGCAGTATTTT	CASSPGLAGADTQYF
TRBJ1-2	TRBV5-1	15	.	.	TGCGCCAGCAGCTTGGCAAAAGGGGATAGCTATGGCTACACCTTC	CASSLAKGDSYGYTF
TRBJ1-1	TRBV13	12	TRBD1	once	TGTGCCAGCAGCCCACAGGGGGCTGAAGCTTTCTTT	CASSPQGAEAFF
TRBJ1-5	TRBV2	13	TRBD1	.	TGTGCCAGCAGGCGACAGGGTATCGAGACCCAGCATTTT	CASRRQGIETQHF
TRBJ2-3	TRBV7-9	15	TRBD2	.	TGTGCCAGCAGCTTACTCCAGGGAGGGATGGATACGCAGTATTTT	CASSLLQGGMDTQYF
TRBJ1-2	TRBV5-3	17	.	.	TGTGCCAGAATCTGGGGGCATGCCCTGGGGAGGGCGATGGACTACACCTTC	CARIWGHALGRAMDYTF
TRBJ2-1	TRBV5-1	16	.	once	TGCGCCAGCAGCAATCAAGGACAGATTTCCCACAATGAGCAGTTCTTC	CASSNQGQISHNEQFF
TRBJ1-1	TRBV18	15	TRBD1	.	TGTGCCAGCTCACGAGAGACAGGGGAAGGCACTGAAGCTTTCTTT	CASSRETGEGTEAFF
TRBJ1-2	TRBV6-5	15	TRBD1	.	TGTGCCAGCAGACATGAGTTAGGACAGGGCGACGGCTACACCTTC	CASRHELGQGDGYTF
TRBJ1-1	TRBV3-1/TRBV3-2	12	.	.	TGTGCCAGCAGCCCGGGGAGCTTGGCCGCTTTCTTT	CASSPGSLAAFF
TRBJ2-3	TRBV9	17	TRBD2	once	TGTGCCAGCAGCGTAGGGGCACGGGGGGTGAGCACAGATACGCAGTATTTT	CASSVGARGVSTDTQYF
TRBJ2-7	TRBV5-1	13	.	once	TGCGCCAGCAGCTTCAGTTTCACCTACGAGCAGTACTTC	CASSFSFTYEQYF
TRBJ2-2	TRBV2	15	TRBD1	.	TGTGCCAGCATCCGACAGGGGCTGAGGGCCGGGGAGCTGTTTTTT	CASIRQGLRAGELFF
TRBJ2-1	TRBV24-1	13	TRBD2	few	TGTGCCACCGTTGGGACTAGCTCACACGAGCAGTTCTTC	CATVGTSSHEQFF
TRBJ1-5	TRBV12-3/TRBV12-4	12	.	.	TGTGCCAGCAGGTTCCTAGGCCAGCCCCAGCATTTT	CASRFLGQPQHF
TRBJ1-2	TRBV7-9	15	TRBD1	once	TGTGCCAGCAGCGGGCGACAGGGACTTCACTATGGCTACACCTTC	CASSGRQGLHYGYTF
TRBJ1-3	TRBV19	15	.	.	TGTGCCAGTAGTCAGGGGCGAAGCTCTGGAAACACCATATATTTT	CASSQGRSSGNTIYF
TRBJ2-3	TRBV28	16	TRBD2	.	TGTGCCAGCAGTGCCCCAGGTAGCGGGGGGACAGATACGCAGTATTTT	CASSAPGSGGTDTQYF
TRBJ1-4	TRBV9	17	.	few	TGTGCCAGCAGCGTAGCCGGGGGAATTCCGAATCGGGAAAAACTGTTTTTT	CASSVAGGIPNREKLFF
TRBJ2-7	TRBV6-5	15	TRBD2	.	TGTGCCAGCAGTTATGGACTAGCGGGGACCTACGAGCAGTACTTC	CASSYGLAGTYEQYF
TRBJ1-1	TRBV5-1	20	.	.	TGCGCCAGCAGCTTAGGTAAGCCAACACTGGGGGGATTCATGAACACTGAAGCTTTCTTT	CASSLGKPTLGGFMNTEAFF
TRBJ2-7	TRBV6-5	12	.	.	TGTGCCAGCAGCCGGGAGTCGGGAGAGCAGTACTTC	CASSRESGEQYF
TRBJ2-5	TRBV6-6	17	.	.	TGTGCCAGCGGTCCGGCAGGTTCTGGGAGGTACCAAGAGACCCAGTACTTC	CASGPAGSGRYQETQYF